The sequence of this TCR beta chain was determined in a study of T-cell reconstitution after alpha-beta-depleted transplantation in children. The library targeted TCRbeta and was prepared with unique molecular identifiers. TCRdb recomputed calls from the PCR reads with MiXCR, one row per CDR3 protein. The sample has 220,000 or so distinct CDR3 sequences, 6.5% to 9% seen once; the top ten hold 6.3%. This clonotype was seen at least ten times. The target antigen is unknown. V dropped 2 bases and J dropped 4 bases, with 20 bases sitting between them. The CDR3 extends over 17 amino acids. The germline CDR1 and CDR2 sequences are MNHEY and SVGEGT. Study results and caveats: Surviving recipient T cells and thymic progenitors accounted for the high day-60 TCRbeta diversity observed in some patients. T-cell counts and diversity were attributed mostly to newly produced T cells one year after transplant. By about two months after transplant, alpha-beta T cells reportedly arose from several hundred graft clones that had expanded.

The source was PBMCs, mostly from graft donor cells, collected 180 days after TCRalphabeta/CD19-depleted stem cell transplant. The chain has TRBV6-2 or TRBV6-3 and TRBJ1-2; TRBD1 might be the D (6 bases). The sequence was obtained from a male patient younger than 18 who had a stem cell transplant for acute lymphoblastic leukemia, so the T cells may come from the graft donor. This chain's CDR3 is CASSYAGATGQFYGYTF. The CDR3 DNA sequence: TGTGCCAGCAGTTACGCAGGGGCCACAGGCCAGTTCTATGGCTACACCTTC.